This passage covers 13 T cell receptor beta chains from one sample sequenced in a study of shared clonotypes between healthy human individuals. Data came from immunoSEQ multiplex PCR; TCRdb stores just in-frame clones and leaves some out. This repertoire shows about 2,500,000 clones, about 92% found once; its top ten account for over 0.12%. The sequencing input was naive CD4+ T cells sorted from blood. The sample's subset: CD45RA+ positively selected. The receptors were gathered from a man aged 18 to 29 in good health.

The V gene is TRBV25-1, the J gene TRBJ2-2; D is unclear. Trimming pared 2 bases from V and 6 bases from J, leaving 4 bases between. The CDR3 runs 12 residues. The germline gives CDR1 MGHDK, CDR2 SYGVNS. The CDR3 nucleotides read TGTGCCAGCAGTGAAACGGCCGGGGAGCTGTTTTTT. It specifies CASSETAGELFF.

The chain has TRBV7-8 and TRBJ1-2; no firm D call. From germline, CDR1 is SGHVS and CDR2 FQNEAQ. The CDR3 has 16 residues. V gave up 3 bases and J gave up 5 bases, with 19 bases separating them. CDR3 in DNA: TGTGCCAGCAGCTTCGATCAAAGGACCATAGCTTATGGCTACACCTTC. Its translation: CASSFDQRTIAYGYTF.

J is TRBJ2-1 and V is TRBV9; 10 nucleotides line up with TRBD1. Germline CDR1 and CDR2: SGDLS and YYNGEE. This CDR3 comprises 15 residues. The J segment lost 7 bases and the V segment lost 4 bases, leaving 8 bases of the junction unmatched. CDR3 amino acids: CASSPMGGQGNEQFF. The CDR3 nucleotides read TGTGCCAGCAGCCCTATGGGGGGACAGGGGAATGAGCAGTTCTTC.

Worth noting for this clone: Different DNA sequences within this sample yield the same CDR3. The gene calls are TRBV9 and TRBJ2-5; D is unresolved. The CDR3 extends over 13 amino acids. Germline loops: CDR1 SGDLS, CDR2 YYNGEE. With 0 bases removed from V and 2 bases from J, the gap between germline ends came to 5 bases. This chain's CDR3 is CASSVAPQETQYF. The CDR3 nucleotides are TGTGCCAGCAGCGTAGCCCCTCAAGAGACCCAGTACTTC.

The chain combines TRBV7-3 with TRBJ2-1; maybe TRBD1 (5 bases). Trimming pared 0 bases from V and 9 bases from J, leaving 9 bases between. The CDR3 length is 13 residues. Germline CDR1 and CDR2: SGHTA and FQGTGA. For the CDR3, the DNA is TGTGCCAGCAGCTTAACTTGGGGCGGTGAGCAGTTCTTC. Its translation: CASSLTWGGEQFF. The complete variable domain, with remaining parts taken from reference TRBV7-3 and TRBJ2-1, reads GAGVSQTPSNKVTEKGKYVELRCDPISGHTALYWYRQSLGQGPEFLIYFQGTGAADDSGLPNDRFFAVRPEGSVSTLKIQRTERGDSAVYLCASSLTWGGEQFFGPGTRLTVL.

The rearrangement links TRBV13 to TRBJ2-7, with D perhaps matching TRBD1 or TRBD2 (6 bases each). The length of the CDR3 is 12 residues. Germline assignment: CDR1 PRHDT and CDR2 FYEKMQ (reference sequence). V lost 8 bases, J lost 6 bases, and 14 bases lay in between. CDR3 in DNA: TGTGCCAGCCGGTGGGGGGCAGGCGAGCAGTACTTC. It translates to CASRWGAGEQYF.

The J gene is TRBJ2-3, the V gene TRBV2, with D possibly matching TRBD1 (6 bases). The germline gives CDR1 SNHLY, CDR2 FYNNEI. The CDR3 is made up of 17 amino acids. V dropped 2 bases and J dropped 1 base, with 16 bases sitting between them. Here the CDR3 reads CASSETSTGWGTDTQYF. The CDR3 nucleotides read TGTGCCAGCAGTGAAACATCGACAGGATGGGGCACAGATACGCAGTATTTT.

The chain couples TRBV5-1 to TRBJ2-7, with a weak D call TRBD1 (6 bases). Germline V CDR1 and CDR2: SGHRS, YFSETQ. The V and J ends lost 1 base and 5 bases respectively, with 10 bases between them. The CDR3 is 13 amino acids. Here the CDR3 reads CASSLQGQNEQYF. For the CDR3, the DNA is TGCGCCAGCAGCTTGCAGGGGCAAAACGAGCAGTACTTC.

CDR3 amino acids: CASSQEGDFSGGYGYTF. CDR3 DNA sequence: TGCGCCAGCAGCCAAGAAGGGGACTTCTCAGGGGGCTATGGCTACACCTTC. V usage is TRBV4-3 and J usage is TRBJ1-2; TRBD1 matches at 7 bases. After removal of 0 bases from V and 4 bases from J, the junction contained 11 bases not matched to a gene. Germline values: CDR1 LGHNA, CDR2 YSLEER. CDR3 size: 17 residues.

The chain combines TRBV19 with TRBJ2-2, with D perhaps assigned TRBD1 or TRBD2 (5 bases each). CDR3 length: 14 amino acids. The V end lost 8 bases, the J end lost 4 bases, and 14 bases lay between the germline ends. CDR1 and CDR2 (germline): LNHDA, SQIVND (reference sequence). The CDR3 DNA sequence: TGTGCCAGTGGGGGTCAGGGTGGCACCGGGGAGCTGTTTTTT. This encodes CASGGQGGTGELFF.

The rearrangement links TRBV25-1 to TRBJ1-6; D remains unclear. CDR3 length equals 14 residues. From germline, CDR1 is MGHDK and CDR2 SYGVNS. The CDR3 loop is CASRAFSYNSPLHF. For the CDR3, the DNA is TGTGCGTCCCGGGCGTTCTCCTATAATTCACCCCTCCACTTT.

This clone was seen just once. The gene calls are TRBV13 and TRBJ1-2, with TRBD1 matching 9 bases. The CDR3 runs 15 residues. V lost 5 bases and J lost 5; bases outside the gene matches: 9. Germline V lookup: CDR1 PRHDT, CDR2 FYEKMQ (reference sequence). CDR3 in amino acids: CASSTRDRVGYGYTF. The CDR3, as DNA: TGTGCCAGCAGCACGCGGGACAGGGTAGGGTATGGCTACACCTTC.

The rearrangement uses TRBV18 and TRBJ1-3; the D is unclear. V dropped 1 base and J dropped 1 base, with 11 bases sitting between them. CDR1 KGHSH and CDR2 LQKENI come from the germline V gene. The CDR3 runs to 16 residues. In DNA, the CDR3 is TGTGCCAGCTCACCACTACTAATTGGGTCTGGAAACACCATATATTTT. It specifies CASSPLLIGSGNTIYF.